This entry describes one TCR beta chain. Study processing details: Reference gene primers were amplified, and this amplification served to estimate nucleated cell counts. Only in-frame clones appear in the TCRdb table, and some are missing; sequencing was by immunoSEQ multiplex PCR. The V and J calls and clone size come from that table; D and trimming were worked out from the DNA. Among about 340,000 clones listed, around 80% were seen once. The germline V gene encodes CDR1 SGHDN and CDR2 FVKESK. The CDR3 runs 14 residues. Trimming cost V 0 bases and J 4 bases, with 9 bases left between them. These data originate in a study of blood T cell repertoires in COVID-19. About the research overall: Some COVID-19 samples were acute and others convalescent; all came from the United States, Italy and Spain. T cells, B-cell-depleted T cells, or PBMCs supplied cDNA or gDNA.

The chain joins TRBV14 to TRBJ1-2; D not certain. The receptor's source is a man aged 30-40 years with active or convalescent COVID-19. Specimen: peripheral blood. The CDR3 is CASSQDPGFYGYTF. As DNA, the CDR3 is TGTGCCAGCAGCCAAGATCCGGGTTTCTATGGCTACACCTTC.